Listed below are T cell receptor beta chains from one sample, sequenced in a study of T cell responses to AZD1222 COVID-19 vaccine. TCRdb keeps only in-frame clones here, not all; method: immunoSEQ multiplex PCR. This sample carries 160,000 or so clones, 92% of them seen once, and the ten largest clones take 4.4%. The sample in question was peripheral blood, obtained on day 0 of MenACWY control vaccination. The source of these receptors is an adult in good health. CDR3s include the opening cysteine and the closing phenylalanine or tryptophan. The D gene is left open where the match is weak. The size of a clone is reported for some rows only, either as once, few or many, or as a class for expanded clones.

clone_size: NA; d_call: NA; j_call: TRBJ1-5; v_call: TRBV2; cdr3_nt: TGTGCCAGCAGTGAGACAGAAAATCAGCCCCAGCATTTT; cdr3_aa: CASSETENQPQHF
clone_size: NA; d_call: NA; j_call: TRBJ1-5; v_call: TRBV28; cdr3_nt: TGTGCCAGCAGGCACCAACTTGCACAGCATTTT; cdr3_aa: CASRHQLAQHF
clone_size: NA; d_call: NA; j_call: TRBJ1-2; v_call: TRBV12-3/TRBV12-4; cdr3_nt: TGTGCCAGCACTTTAGGGACGGACTATGGCTACACCTTC; cdr3_aa: CASTLGTDYGYTF
clone_size: NA; d_call: TRBD2; j_call: TRBJ2-1; v_call: TRBV28; cdr3_nt: TGTGCCAGCAGTTCCAGGCTAGCGGGAGGGCCTAAGAACAATGAGCAGTTCTTC; cdr3_aa: CASSSRLAGGPKNNEQFF
clone_size: NA; d_call: TRBD1; j_call: TRBJ1-2; v_call: TRBV29-1; cdr3_nt: TGCAGCGTCGGGACAGGGGGCGGCTACACCTTC; cdr3_aa: CSVGTGGGYTF
clone_size: NA; d_call: NA; j_call: TRBJ1-5; v_call: TRBV15; cdr3_nt: TGTGCCACCAGCAGAGCGAGGGGTTCGGAGCCCCAGCATTTT; cdr3_aa: CATSRARGSEPQHF
clone_size: NA; d_call: NA; j_call: TRBJ1-1; v_call: TRBV5-1; cdr3_nt: TGCGCCAGCAGCTCATTTGGGGCGGGGGAAACTGAAGCTTTCTTT; cdr3_aa: CASSSFGAGETEAFF
clone_size: NA; d_call: TRBD1; j_call: TRBJ1-2; v_call: TRBV3-1/TRBV3-2; cdr3_nt: TGTGCCAGCAGCCATACCAGGGGGCTATGGGGCTACACCTTC; cdr3_aa: CASSHTRGLWGYTF
clone_size: NA; d_call: TRBD2; j_call: TRBJ2-1; v_call: TRBV28; cdr3_nt: TGTGCCAGCACCCCTGGGGGGAGGGTTGCCTACAATGAGCAGTTCTTC; cdr3_aa: CASTPGGRVAYNEQFF
clone_size: once; d_call: TRBD1; j_call: TRBJ2-2; v_call: TRBV30; cdr3_nt: TGTGCCTGGAGTGTATTTGGGACAGCGAACACCGGGGAGCTGTTTTTT; cdr3_aa: CAWSVFGTANTGELFF
clone_size: NA; d_call: TRBD1; j_call: TRBJ1-2; v_call: TRBV11-2; cdr3_nt: TGTGCCAGCAGCCCCCGGTCAGGGGGTCAGAATGGCTACACCTTC; cdr3_aa: CASSPRSGGQNGYTF
clone_size: NA; d_call: NA; j_call: TRBJ1-1; v_call: TRBV5-6; cdr3_nt: TGTGCCAGCAGCTACACGTTCGGGAACACTGAAGCTTTCTTT; cdr3_aa: CASSYTFGNTEAFF
clone_size: NA; d_call: TRBD2; j_call: TRBJ2-4; v_call: TRBV30; cdr3_nt: TGTGCCTGGGGGCGGGGGAAAAACATTCAGTACTTC; cdr3_aa: CAWGRGKNIQYF
clone_size: NA; d_call: NA; j_call: TRBJ2-4; v_call: TRBV28; cdr3_nt: TGTGCCAGCAGTCCGCGGACAGCAGTCAAAAACATTCAGTACTTC; cdr3_aa: CASSPRTAVKNIQYF
clone_size: NA; d_call: TRBD1; j_call: TRBJ1-1; v_call: TRBV7-3; cdr3_nt: TGTGCCAGCAGCAAAGATGGACAGGGTGGGAACACTGAAGCTTTCTTT; cdr3_aa: CASSKDGQGGNTEAFF
clone_size: NA; d_call: NA; j_call: TRBJ1-4; v_call: TRBV9; cdr3_nt: TGTGCCAGCAGCGTAGGGCCACGGCTAGGACCTAATGAAAAACTGTTTTTT; cdr3_aa: CASSVGPRLGPNEKLFF
clone_size: NA; d_call: NA; j_call: TRBJ2-2; v_call: TRBV12-3/TRBV12-4; cdr3_nt: TGTGCCACAAGGGAGAACACCGGGGAGCTGTTTTTT; cdr3_aa: CATRENTGELFF
clone_size: NA; d_call: NA; j_call: TRBJ1-6; v_call: TRBV18; cdr3_nt: TGTGCCAGCTCACGGGCCGGGTGGGATTCACCCCTCCACTTT; cdr3_aa: CASSRAGWDSPLHF
clone_size: NA; d_call: NA; j_call: TRBJ1-2; v_call: TRBV19; cdr3_nt: TGTGCCAGTAGCATCGCCCGGGGTGGCTACACCTTC; cdr3_aa: CASSIARGGYTF
clone_size: NA; d_call: TRBD1; j_call: TRBJ1-2; v_call: TRBV13; cdr3_nt: TGTGCCAGCAGCTTGGACCCGCGCCAGGGGGACTCTGGCTACACCTTC; cdr3_aa: CASSLDPRQGDSGYTF
clone_size: NA; d_call: NA; j_call: TRBJ1-5; v_call: TRBV10-3; cdr3_nt: TGTGCCATCTCGACAGATCCCAATCAGCCCCAGCATTTT; cdr3_aa: CAISTDPNQPQHF
clone_size: once; d_call: NA; j_call: TRBJ1-2; v_call: TRBV6-2/TRBV6-3; cdr3_nt: TGTGCCAGCAGTTACGGGAGGGGCGGAAGCACCTTC; cdr3_aa: CASSYGRGGSTF
clone_size: NA; d_call: NA; j_call: TRBJ1-4; v_call: TRBV29-1; cdr3_nt: TGCAGCGTTGAAGAAGGATCGGGTGTCGAAAAACTGTTTTTT; cdr3_aa: CSVEEGSGVEKLFF
clone_size: NA; d_call: NA; j_call: TRBJ1-5; v_call: TRBV30; cdr3_nt: TGTGCCTGGAGTGTGGGGTCGGGGCAGCCCCAGCATTTT; cdr3_aa: CAWSVGSGQPQHF
clone_size: once; d_call: TRBD2; j_call: TRBJ2-5; v_call: TRBV15; cdr3_nt: TGTGCCACCGGGGGGGAGCTTCAAGAGACCCAGTACTTC; cdr3_aa: CATGGELQETQYF
clone_size: NA; d_call: NA; j_call: TRBJ1-4; v_call: TRBV5-1; cdr3_nt: TGCGCCAGCAGCTTGCTTGGGGCGGGTACTAATGAAAAACTGTTTTTT; cdr3_aa: CASSLLGAGTNEKLFF
clone_size: NA; d_call: TRBD1; j_call: TRBJ1-3; v_call: TRBV7-2; cdr3_nt: TGTGCCAGCAGCTTAAACGGACAGGGCTCTGGAAACACCATATATTTT; cdr3_aa: CASSLNGQGSGNTIYF
clone_size: NA; d_call: NA; j_call: TRBJ2-5; v_call: TRBV27; cdr3_nt: TGTGCCAGCAGTCCAGACTTATTTCGGGAGACCCAGTACTTC; cdr3_aa: CASSPDLFRETQYF
clone_size: NA; d_call: NA; j_call: TRBJ1-3; v_call: TRBV5-6; cdr3_nt: TGTGCCAGCAGCCTGGAGGGGGGCTCTGGAAACACCATATATTTT; cdr3_aa: CASSLEGGSGNTIYF
clone_size: NA; d_call: TRBD2; j_call: TRBJ2-5; v_call: TRBV7-3; cdr3_nt: TGTGCCAGCAGCTTAATGGTAGGACTAGCGGAGACCCAGTACTTC; cdr3_aa: CASSLMVGLAETQYF
clone_size: NA; d_call: TRBD1; j_call: TRBJ1-2; v_call: TRBV7-8; cdr3_nt: TGTGCCAGCAGCGCCAGGACAGGAGGAGTTGGTGGCTACACCTTC; cdr3_aa: CASSARTGGVGGYTF
clone_size: NA; d_call: TRBD1; j_call: TRBJ1-3; v_call: TRBV18; cdr3_nt: TGTGCCAGCTCACCAAAGGCCATTTCGGGACAGGGGGTTTCTGGAAACACCATATATTTT; cdr3_aa: CASSPKAISGQGVSGNTIYF
clone_size: NA; d_call: TRBD2; j_call: TRBJ2-7; v_call: TRBV28; cdr3_nt: TGTGCCAGCAGCCCTAGCGGAACCTACGAGCAGTACTTC; cdr3_aa: CASSPSGTYEQYF
clone_size: NA; d_call: TRBD1; j_call: TRBJ1-1; v_call: TRBV11-3; cdr3_nt: TGTGCCACCCGGGACAGGGCGGGTACTGAAGCTTTCTTT; cdr3_aa: CATRDRAGTEAFF
clone_size: NA; d_call: NA; j_call: TRBJ1-1; v_call: TRBV7-9; cdr3_nt: TGTGCCAGCACCCGGACTATGGACACTGAAGCTTTCTTT; cdr3_aa: CASTRTMDTEAFF
clone_size: NA; d_call: NA; j_call: TRBJ1-2; v_call: TRBV12-5; cdr3_nt: TGTGCTAGTGGTTTACGGACAGCCCCAAACTATGGCTACACCTTC; cdr3_aa: CASGLRTAPNYGYTF
clone_size: NA; d_call: TRBD1; j_call: TRBJ1-2; v_call: TRBV11-2; cdr3_nt: TGTGCCAGCAGCTTGTGGGACAGGGGGTCTAATGGCTACACCTTC; cdr3_aa: CASSLWDRGSNGYTF
clone_size: NA; d_call: NA; j_call: TRBJ2-7; v_call: TRBV15; cdr3_nt: TGTGCCACCAGCAGAGGTAGGGGGTCTGGGGGTTACTCCTACGAGCAGTACTTC; cdr3_aa: CATSRGRGSGGYSYEQYF
clone_size: NA; d_call: TRBD1; j_call: TRBJ1-1; v_call: TRBV28; cdr3_nt: TGTGCCAGCAGTTTATCCGGGACAGGGCAAAAAGCTTTCTTT; cdr3_aa: CASSLSGTGQKAFF
clone_size: NA; d_call: TRBD1; j_call: TRBJ1-6; v_call: TRBV6-5; cdr3_nt: TGTGCCAGCAGTTTCCGACAGGGTGAGAATTCACCCCTCCACTTT; cdr3_aa: CASSFRQGENSPLHF
clone_size: NA; d_call: NA; j_call: TRBJ1-3; v_call: TRBV9; cdr3_nt: TGTGCCAGCAGCGTAGGCCCCGGTGGAGTGACCCTCTCTGGAAACACCATATATTTT; cdr3_aa: CASSVGPGGVTLSGNTIYF
clone_size: NA; d_call: NA; j_call: TRBJ2-3; v_call: TRBV6-2/TRBV6-3; cdr3_nt: TGTGCCAGCAGTTTCACCGGGACCCGGAATTACTTTAGCACAGATACGCAGTATTTT; cdr3_aa: CASSFTGTRNYFSTDTQYF
clone_size: NA; d_call: NA; j_call: TRBJ1-1; v_call: TRBV19; cdr3_nt: TGTGCCAGTAGTTCCACAGTGAACACTGAAGCTTTCTTT; cdr3_aa: CASSSTVNTEAFF
clone_size: NA; d_call: TRBD1; j_call: TRBJ2-7; v_call: TRBV5-1; cdr3_nt: TGCGCCAGCAGCTTGGCACAGGGGGCGCAAAACGAGCAGTACTTC; cdr3_aa: CASSLAQGAQNEQYF
clone_size: NA; d_call: NA; j_call: TRBJ2-1; v_call: TRBV7-9; cdr3_nt: TGTGCCAGCAGCCCTAATCACCGGGCCTCCTACAATGAGCAGTTCTTC; cdr3_aa: CASSPNHRASYNEQFF
clone_size: NA; d_call: TRBD2; j_call: TRBJ2-1; v_call: TRBV24-1; cdr3_nt: TGTGCCACCAGTGACTCCCCTAAGAGCGGGAGTCTGCTCCGCCATGAGCAGTTCTTC; cdr3_aa: CATSDSPKSGSLLRHEQFF
clone_size: NA; d_call: NA; j_call: TRBJ1-3; v_call: TRBV5-4; cdr3_nt: TGTGCCAGCAGCAGAGAGGGACGGCCGCACTCTGGAAACACCATATATTTT; cdr3_aa: CASSREGRPHSGNTIYF
clone_size: NA; d_call: NA; j_call: TRBJ1-6; v_call: TRBV7-9; cdr3_nt: TGTGCCAGCAGCCCTTGGGACGCGCTCAATTCACCCCTCCACTTT; cdr3_aa: CASSPWDALNSPLHF
clone_size: NA; d_call: NA; j_call: TRBJ2-3; v_call: TRBV19; cdr3_nt: TGTGCCAGTAGTCCGGCGGTCCTCACGGCAGATACGCAGTATTTT; cdr3_aa: CASSPAVLTADTQYF
clone_size: NA; d_call: NA; j_call: TRBJ1-3; v_call: TRBV28; cdr3_nt: TGTGCCAGCAGTTTACCCGGGATGGCTGGAAACACCATATATTTT; cdr3_aa: CASSLPGMAGNTIYF
clone_size: NA; d_call: TRBD2; j_call: TRBJ2-1; v_call: TRBV28; cdr3_nt: TGTGCCAGCAGTTTGTTCCCCAGCGGGAGTTCCTACAATGAGCAGTTCTTC; cdr3_aa: CASSLFPSGSSYNEQFF
clone_size: once; d_call: NA; j_call: TRBJ2-1; v_call: TRBV11-1; cdr3_nt: TGTGCCAGCAGCTTAGGACCGGGGGAGCAGTTCTTC; cdr3_aa: CASSLGPGEQFF
clone_size: NA; d_call: TRBD1; j_call: TRBJ1-2; v_call: TRBV20-1; cdr3_nt: TGCAGCCTTACAGGGGACTATGGCTACACCTTC; cdr3_aa: CSLTGDYGYTF